The 18 T cell receptor beta chains reported below all come from one sample, sequenced in a study of blood T cell repertoires in COVID-19. The repertoire was sequenced with immunoSEQ multiplex PCR; TCRdb's copy has only in-frame clones and lacks some. The table has 210,000 or so clones, more than 75% seen once. The sample was peripheral blood. These receptors came from a woman in her thirties or forties with acute or convalescent COVID-19.

The V and J genes are TRBV21-1 and TRBJ2-7; TRBD2 is the table's D call and was not checked against the DNA. TRBV21-1 is recorded as a pseudogene. CDR3 length equals 15 residues. CDR3 DNA sequence: TGTGCCAGCGGCAAACGAACCGGGAGAAGATACGAGCAGTACTTC. It yields the protein CASGKRTGRRYEQYF.

V usage is TRBV9 and J usage is TRBJ2-7, with 9 bases aligning to TRBD2. The CDR3 extends over 15 amino acids. After removal of 3 bases from V and 5 bases from J, the junction contained 9 bases not matched to a gene. Germline V lookup: CDR1 SGDLS, CDR2 YYNGEE. The CDR3 protein is CASSEPGREGNEQYF. The CDR3 DNA reads TGTGCCAGCAGCGAGCCCGGGCGGGAGGGAAACGAGCAGTACTTC.

V gene TRBV6-1 combines with J gene TRBJ2-3; D is unresolved. Germline assignment: CDR1 MNHNS and CDR2 SASEGT. This CDR3 has 12 residues. Trimming left V 2 bases short and J 5 bases short, with 5 bases between. Here the CDR3 DNA reads TGTGCCAGCAGTGAAATTATAGATACGCAGTATTTT. It specifies CASSEIIDTQYF.

This chain connects TRBV7-9 to TRBJ1-2; 8 bases line up with TRBD1. The CDR3 has 15 amino acids. With V trimmed by 5 bases and J by 6 bases, 11 bases remained unmatched. Germline V lookup: CDR1 SEHNR, CDR2 FQNEAQ (reference sequence). The CDR3 protein is CASSASDRVNHGYTF. The CDR3 DNA is TGTGCCAGCAGCGCATCGGACAGGGTTAATCATGGCTACACCTTC.

The CDR3 coding sequence is TGTGCCAGCAGTTACTCGCAGGGGCTGAATTCACCCCTCCACTTT. Protein product: CASSYSQGLNSPLHF. V gene TRBV6-5 combines with J gene TRBJ1-6, with D perhaps matching TRBD1 (6 bases). CDR3 length equals 15 residues. Germline CDR1 and CDR2: MNHEY and SVGAGI. The V gene lost 0 bases and the J gene lost 7 bases, with 10 bases spanning the gap.

In its sample, this clone was seen a few times. This chain links TRBV5-4 with TRBJ2-3, with D perhaps matching TRBD2 (6 bases). V was pared by 4 bases and J by 4 bases, with 19 bases between. In germline, CDR1 is SGHNT, CDR2 YYREEE (reference sequence). CDR3 length equals 16 residues. The CDR3 loop reads CASSQPGGNRADTQYF. CDR3 sequence (DNA): TGTGCCAGCAGCCAACCCGGCGGGAATAGGGCAGATACGCAGTATTTT.

J is TRBJ2-3 and V is TRBV5-1, with TRBD2 matching 8 bases. The CDR3 length is 16 residues. In germline, CDR1 is SGHRS, CDR2 YFSETQ. V trimming: 0 bases; J trimming: 2 bases; junction bases outside the gene matches: 5. The CDR3 region is CASSLAASGHTDTQYF. The DNA for the CDR3 is TGCGCCAGCAGCTTGGCCGCTAGCGGGCACACAGATACGCAGTATTTT.

The rearrangement uses TRBV18 and TRBJ2-1, with TRBD2 matching over 13 bases. The CDR3 contains 15 residues. V gave up 3 bases and J gave up 5 bases; unmatched junction bases: 1. Per germline, CDR1 KGHSH and CDR2 LQKENI. CDR3 region: CASSPGTSGNNEQFF. The DNA for the CDR3 is TGTGCCAGCTCACCCGGGACTAGCGGGAACAATGAGCAGTTCTTC.

The chain recombines TRBV30 with TRBJ2-5; D is perhaps TRBD1 (5 bases). Germline V gene sequence: CDR1 GTSNPN, CDR2 SVGIG (reference sequence). The CDR3 runs to 14 residues. V was clipped by 2 bases and J by 5 bases, with 15 bases between them. DNA of the CDR3: TGTGCCTGGAGTCTATTAGGGGTGCCGGAGACCCAGTACTTC. Translation: CAWSLLGVPETQYF.

The chain has TRBV2 and TRBJ1-2; the D is unclear. Germline values: CDR1 SNHLY, CDR2 FYNNEI. V lost 3 bases and J lost 4, with 12 bases in between. CDR3 length equals 14 residues. CDR3: CASSDGQARYGYTF. The CDR3 DNA reads TGTGCCAGCAGTGATGGGCAGGCCCGCTATGGCTACACCTTC.

This clone was seen once. The gene calls are TRBV7-9 and TRBJ2-6, with D perhaps TRBD1 (5 bases). CDR1 is SEHNR and CDR2 is FQNEAQ in the germline V gene (reference sequence). The CDR3 is 16 residues long. Trimming left V 4 bases short and J 0 bases short, with 10 bases between. The CDR3 loop reads CASSSQVTSGANVLTF. CDR3 sequence (DNA): TGTGCCAGCAGCTCACAGGTGACCTCTGGGGCCAACGTCCTGACTTTC.

The sample holds a few counts of this clone. The rearrangement uses TRBV12-3 or TRBV12-4 and TRBJ1-5; D gene unclear. Trimming cost V 3 bases and J 5 bases, with 8 bases left between them. This CDR3 contains 13 residues. This CDR3 is CASSFSSDQPQHF. For the CDR3, the DNA is TGTGCCAGCAGTTTCTCATCGGATCAGCCCCAGCATTTT.

The chain recombines TRBV7-2 with TRBJ1-1, with D possibly being TRBD1 (6 bases). CDR3 length: 14 residues. V gave up 6 bases and J gave up 3 bases, with 14 bases separating them. Germline loops: CDR1 SGHTA, CDR2 FQGNSA. DNA of the CDR3: TGTGCCAGCAGTCTACAGGGATGGGACACTGAAGCTTTCTTT. This codes for CASSLQGWDTEAFF.

This chain connects TRBV27 to TRBJ2-1, with D maybe TRBD2 (6 bases). Germline values: CDR1 MNHEY, CDR2 SMNVEV (reference sequence). This CDR3 is built from 13 residues. Trimming removed 2 bases from V and 9 bases from J, with 11 bases in between. CDR3 nucleotides: TGTGCCAGCAGTTTAGGGTTCGGGGGTGAGCAGTTCTTC. Translation: CASSLGFGGEQFF.

CDR3 in amino acids: CASNPSLAGLYTGELFF. The CDR3 DNA is TGTGCCAGCAACCCCTCACTAGCGGGGCTTTACACCGGGGAGCTGTTTTTT. The chain is built from TRBV27 and TRBJ2-2; 10 nucleotides line up with TRBD2. The CDR3 runs to 17 residues. The ends lost 7 bases at V and 3 bases at J; junction bases unmatched: 11. Germline values: CDR1 MNHEY, CDR2 SMNVEV (reference sequence).

This clone was seen many times. This chain links TRBV30 with TRBJ2-2; D remains unclear. The V end lost 1 base, the J end lost 6 bases, and 9 bases lay between the germline ends. This CDR3 comprises 13 residues. Germline V gene sequence: CDR1 GTSNPN, CDR2 SVGIG (reference sequence). This CDR3 reads CAWSGSLAGELFF. The CDR3 region has the DNA TGTGCCTGGAGTGGGAGTCTGGCCGGGGAGCTGTTTTTT. Looking up the rest from reference TRBV30 and TRBJ2-2 gives the full variable domain: SQTIHQWPATLVQPVGSPLSLECTVEGTSNPNLYWYRQAAGRGLQLLFYSVGIGQISSEVPQNLSASRPQDRQFILSSKKLLLSDSGFYLCAWSGSLAGELFFGEGSRLTVL.

This clone was counted a single time. The rearrangement links TRBV3-1 (or the pseudogene TRBV3-2) to TRBJ2-7; 10 bases fit TRBD2. The CDR3 is made up of 16 amino acids. Trimming removed 4 bases from V and 0 bases from J; junction bases left unmatched: 6. Per germline, CDR1 LGHDT and CDR2 YNNKEL (reference sequence). CDR3 nucleotide sequence: TGTGCCAGCAGCCTTCGGACTAGCGGTTCCTCCTACGAGCAGTACTTC. This codes for CASSLRTSGSSYEQYF.

The chain uses TRBV15 and TRBJ1-2, with a possible D match to TRBD1 (5 bases). The germline V gene encodes CDR1 LNHNV and CDR2 YYDKDF (reference sequence). The CDR3 has 14 residues. The ends were cut back, 4 bases at V and 5 bases at J, with 14 bases in the middle. The CDR3: CATSTQQRGYGYTF. The CDR3 region has the DNA TGTGCCACCAGCACCCAGCAACGGGGGTATGGCTACACCTTC.